The entry below gives a single T cell receptor beta chain sequence along with its context. Its antigen is currently unknown. The germline CDR1 and CDR2 sequences are SGHRS and YFSETQ. V lost 3 bases, J lost 9 bases, and 18 bases lay in between. CDR3 length equals 15 residues. Using a J-beta primer mix together with a sample-barcoded 5' primer, a second PCR was run for roughly 7 to 12 cycles. TCRdb re-analysed the 5' RACE reads in MiXCR, keeping a single row per CDR3 protein. The sample has roughly 640,000 distinct CDR3 sequences, approximately 30% seen once; the top ten hold 15% to 19%. This entry is derived from a study of blood T cells in healthy people across ages. Overall study findings and caveats: A strong correlation was seen between TCR beta diversity and naive T cell percentage. Among T cells, TCR beta diversity per million cells dropped roughly linearly as age rose.

Peripheral blood samples of 9 to 10 milliliters were drawn from each donor. Extraction of total RNA produced a minimum of 6 micrograms from each sample. The sequence was obtained from a woman of 80 years or more in good health. V usage is TRBV5-1 and J usage is TRBJ1-4; D may be TRBD1 (5 bases). Sequencing was carried out using blood. The CDR3 spells CASSSSVGEMKKLFF. CDR3 DNA: TGCGCCAGCAGCTCTTCGGTAGGGGAAATGAAAAAACTGTTTTTT.